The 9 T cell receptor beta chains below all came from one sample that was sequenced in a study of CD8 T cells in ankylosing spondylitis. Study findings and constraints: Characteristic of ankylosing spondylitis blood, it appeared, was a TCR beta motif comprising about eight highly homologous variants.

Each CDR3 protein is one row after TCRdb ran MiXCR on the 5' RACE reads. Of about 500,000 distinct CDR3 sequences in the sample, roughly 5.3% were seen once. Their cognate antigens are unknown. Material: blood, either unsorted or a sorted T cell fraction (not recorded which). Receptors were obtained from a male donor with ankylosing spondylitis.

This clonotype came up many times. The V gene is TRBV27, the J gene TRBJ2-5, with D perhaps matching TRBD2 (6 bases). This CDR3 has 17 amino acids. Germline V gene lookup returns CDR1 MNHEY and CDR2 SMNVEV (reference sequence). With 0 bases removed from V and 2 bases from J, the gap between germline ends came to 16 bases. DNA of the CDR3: TGTGCCAGCAGTTTATCGATCCCCTGGCGGGGTCAAGAGACCCAGTACTTC. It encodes CASSLSIPWRGQETQYF.

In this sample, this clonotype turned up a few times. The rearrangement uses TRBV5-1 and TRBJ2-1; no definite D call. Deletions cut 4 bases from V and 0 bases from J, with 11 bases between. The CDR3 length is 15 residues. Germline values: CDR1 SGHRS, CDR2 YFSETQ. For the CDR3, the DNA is TGCGCCAGCAGCGTCGAGGAGTTCTCCTACAATGAGCAGTTCTTC. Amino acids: CASSVEEFSYNEQFF.

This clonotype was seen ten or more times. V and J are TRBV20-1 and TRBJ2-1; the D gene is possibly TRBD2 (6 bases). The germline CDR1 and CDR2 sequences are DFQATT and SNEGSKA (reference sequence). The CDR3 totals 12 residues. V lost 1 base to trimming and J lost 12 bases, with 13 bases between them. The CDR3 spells CSARGDWIGQFF. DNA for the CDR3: TGCAGTGCTAGAGGGGACTGGATCGGGCAGTTCTTC.

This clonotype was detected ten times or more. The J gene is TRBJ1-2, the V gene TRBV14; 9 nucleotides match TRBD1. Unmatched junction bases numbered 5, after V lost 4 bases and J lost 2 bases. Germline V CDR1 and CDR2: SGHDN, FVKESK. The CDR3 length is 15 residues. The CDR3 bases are TGTGCCAGCAGCCTTTCCGGGACAGGGAACTATGGCTACACCTTC. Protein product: CASSLSGTGNYGYTF.

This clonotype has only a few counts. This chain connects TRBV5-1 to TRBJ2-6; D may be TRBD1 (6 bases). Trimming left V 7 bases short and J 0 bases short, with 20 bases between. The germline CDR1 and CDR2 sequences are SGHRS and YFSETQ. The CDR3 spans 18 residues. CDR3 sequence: CASRKQGAISSGANVLTF. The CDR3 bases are TGCGCCAGCCGAAAACAGGGAGCTATTTCCTCTGGGGCCAACGTCCTGACTTTC.

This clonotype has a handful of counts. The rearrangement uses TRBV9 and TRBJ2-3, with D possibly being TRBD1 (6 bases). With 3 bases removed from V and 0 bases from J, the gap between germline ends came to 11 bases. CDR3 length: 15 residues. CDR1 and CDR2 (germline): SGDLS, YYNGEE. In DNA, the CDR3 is TGTGCCAGCAGCGCGACGACAGGTAGCACAGATACGCAGTATTTT. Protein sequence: CASSATTGSTDTQYF.

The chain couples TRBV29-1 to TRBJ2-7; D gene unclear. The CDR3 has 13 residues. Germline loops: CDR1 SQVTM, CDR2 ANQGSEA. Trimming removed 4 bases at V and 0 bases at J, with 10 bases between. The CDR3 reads CSVVKGSSYEQYF. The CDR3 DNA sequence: TGCAGCGTTGTGAAGGGAAGCTCCTACGAGCAGTACTTC.

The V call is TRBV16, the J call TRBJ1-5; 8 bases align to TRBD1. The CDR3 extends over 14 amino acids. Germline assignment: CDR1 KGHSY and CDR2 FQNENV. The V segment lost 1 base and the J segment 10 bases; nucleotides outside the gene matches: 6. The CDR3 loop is CASSQYRGQEPQHF. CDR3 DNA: TGTGCCAGCAGCCAATACCGGGGACAGGAACCCCAGCATTTT.

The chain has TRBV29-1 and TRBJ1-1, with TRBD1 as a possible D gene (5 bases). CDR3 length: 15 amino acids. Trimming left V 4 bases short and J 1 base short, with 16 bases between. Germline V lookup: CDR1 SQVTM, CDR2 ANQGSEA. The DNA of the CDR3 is TGCAGCGTTGCTTCGGGACTAGTTCGGAACACTGAAGCTTTCTTT. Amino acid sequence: CSVASGLVRNTEAFF.